Presented here are 6 T cell receptor beta chains from one specimen sequenced in a study of cytomegalovirus exposure and HLA in healthy donors. Measured with immunoSEQ multiplex PCR; TCRdb has only the in-frame clones, and not every one. This sample has around 220,000 clones, with over 80% found just once. Source material: PBMCs. These receptors originate from a woman between 25 and 40 years old in good health and CMV-seropositive.

This chain uses TRBV7-3 with TRBJ2-7; D may correspond to TRBD1 or TRBD2 (6 bases each). The germline CDR1 and CDR2 sequences are SGHTA and FQGTGA. Trimming shortened V by 5 bases and J by 7 bases, and 21 bases separated the two germline ends. The CDR3 consists of 15 residues. CDR3 nucleotides: TGTGCCAGCAGCCCGGGGGCAGGGGCGGTTTGGGAGCAGTACTTC. Translated: CASSPGAGAVWEQYF.

This chain uses TRBV6-6 with TRBJ1-1; weak D call: TRBD1 (6 bases). CDR1 is MNHNY, CDR2 SVGAGI, per germline (reference sequence). The CDR3 sequence is 12 residues long. Between the trimmed V and J ends, which lost 5 bases and 6 bases, there was a span of 10 bases. CDR3 nucleotide sequence: TGTGCCAGCAGTACAGGGTCGGCTGAAGCTTTCTTT. It yields the protein CASSTGSAEAFF.

V is TRBV5-4 and J is TRBJ2-1; 8 nucleotides align to TRBD2. Germline trimming cut 4 bases from V and 10 bases from J; bases unmatched to any gene: 1. The CDR3 is 11 residues long. The germline V gene has CDR1 SGHNT and CDR2 YYREEE (reference sequence). CDR3 loop: CASSEREEQFF. In DNA form, the CDR3 reads TGTGCCAGCAGCGAGCGGGAGGAGCAGTTCTTC.

CDR3 DNA: TGTGCCAGCACGGTCGGTAGCGGGACGCCGCGCAATCTCAGGAGCTACGAGCAGTACTTC. Amino acid sequence: CASTVGSGTPRNLRSYEQYF. The chain recombines TRBV27 with TRBJ2-7, with 8 bases identical to TRBD2. The V segment lost 7 bases and the J segment 3 bases; nucleotides outside the gene matches: 26. The germline gives CDR1 MNHEY, CDR2 SMNVEV (reference sequence). The CDR3 sequence is 20 residues long.

The rearrangement uses TRBV5-4 and TRBJ2-7; 10 positions agree with TRBD1. Germline V CDR1 and CDR2: SGHNT, YYREEE (reference sequence). The CDR3 is 14 amino acids. The V gene end was trimmed by 3 bases and the J gene end by 5 bases; junction bases not matched to a gene: 5. The CDR3 protein is CASSSGQGEDEQYF. The CDR3 DNA is TGTGCCAGCAGCTCCGGACAGGGGGAAGACGAGCAGTACTTC.

The rearrangement links TRBV10-1 to TRBJ2-1; 13 nucleotides line up with TRBD2. V was clipped by 6 bases and J by 4 bases; unmatched bases: 3. Germline V gives CDR1 WNHNN, CDR2 SYGVQD (reference sequence). CDR3 length: 15 amino acids. CDR3 sequence (DNA): TGCGCCAGCAGCGGGACTAGCGGGGATTACAATGAGCAGTTCTTC. It encodes CASSGTSGDYNEQFF.